Sequencing of this T cell receptor beta chain was carried out in a study of T cell repertoires in cytomegalovirus infection. The overall study: Signatures in public TCR beta sequences pointed to both CMV infection and matching HLA type. Broader study findings: Accumulated public TCR beta family frequency recognized individuals carrying CMV together with the relevant HLA. CMV-specific TCR beta clonotypes restricted by HLA-C were the ones dominating the ex vivo response.

On this clonotype itself: Its specificity is not known.

From the reads, TCRdb called clonotypes with MiXCR, one entry per CDR3 protein. This sample has 150,000 to 200,000 distinct CDR3 sequences, with over 25% found just once. The sequenced sample was PBMCs. The sequence came from a human donor in good health (CMV status not recorded). Some clones in this sample may be carry-over from other donors' samples.

For the CDR3, the DNA is TGTGCCAGCAGTTACCGGACAGCCGGAGCCTACAATGAGCAGTTCTTC. Encoded protein: CASSYRTAGAYNEQFF. V is TRBV6-5 and J is TRBJ2-1; possible D gene TRBD1, 6 bases. Germline values: CDR1 MNHEY, CDR2 SVGAGI. CDR3 size: 16 residues. V was clipped by 2 bases and J by 2 bases, with 13 bases between them.